This TCR beta chain was profiled in a study of blood T cell repertoires in COVID-19. The sample holds one count of this clone. The CDR3 runs 14 residues. CDR1 is KGHSH and CDR2 is LQKENI in the germline V gene. J gave up 8 bases and V 5 bases, and 5 bases lay outside the gene matches. Sequencing used immunoSEQ multiplex PCR; TCRdb keeps in-frame clones, though not all of them. The sample has 84,000 or so clones, more than 80% seen once. The rearrangement uses TRBV18 and TRBJ1-4, with 10 bases that match TRBD1. The clonotype originates from a woman of 80 years or more with acute or convalescent COVID-19. The sequenced sample was peripheral blood. CDR3 nucleotides: TGTGCCAGCTCATGGGACAGGGGTACGGAAAAACTGTTTTTT. Translating it yields CASSWDRGTEKLFF.